This T cell receptor (beta chain) was profiled in a study of shared clonotypes between healthy human individuals. Overall study results and limits: Limited genetic and exposure-history diversity came from having few donors. Non-shared clonotypes were found to have lower generation probabilities than the clonotypes that were shared by all four of the sorted-subset donors.

The V gene lost 4 bases and the J gene lost 5 bases, with 8 bases spanning the gap. Per germline, CDR1 LNHDA and CDR2 SQIVND (reference sequence). The CDR3 is made up of 12 amino acids. Details on this clone: The antigen remains undetermined.

Donors were healthy HIV-negative adults without recently reported acute infections or vaccinations. Deep was the level used in running the assay. Method: immunoSEQ multiplex PCR; TCRdb's copy keeps in-frame clones and lacks some. The sample lists over a million clones; more than 75% were seen once. Specimen: memory CD4+ T cells from PBMCs. Subset defined: CD45RA-negative fraction. The J gene is TRBJ1-1, the V gene TRBV19; weak D call: TRBD1 (6 bases). The clonotype originates from a young man in good health. Some clones in this sample may be carry-over from other donors' samples. This chain's CDR3 is CASSSRGTEAFF. The CDR3 DNA reads as TGTGCCAGTAGTAGCAGGGGAACTGAAGCTTTCTTT.